What follows are 20 T cell receptor beta chains derived from one specimen sequenced in a study of blood T cells in healthy people across ages (dated by TCRdb to the mid-2010s). Library construction relied on 5' RACE. Sequenced using an Illumina HiSeq 2500. The second PCR ran for about 6 to 12 cycles and used a J-beta primer mix along with a sample-barcoded 5' primer. The raw public data were reprocessed by TCRdb itself: fastp quality trimming at Q25, MiXCR clonotype calling, in-frame beta chains only. Each CDR3 protein gets just one entry, which takes the most common genes and DNA from the rows behind it. The sample table shows more than 750,000 distinct CDR3 sequences, and 29% are seen once. The ten biggest clones cover roughly a tenth of the sample. The data also belong to a second study, concerning T cells of mothers and their children.

Specimen: blood. These receptors came from a woman aged 40 to 50 in good health.

This clonotype was detected a few times. V usage is TRBV5-4 and J usage is TRBJ2-6; 9 nucleotides align to TRBD2. The V segment lost 4 bases and the J segment 4 bases; nucleotides outside the gene matches: 6. The CDR3 sequence is 16 residues long. Germline loops: CDR1 SGHNT, CDR2 YYREEE (reference sequence). CDR3 DNA sequence: TGTGCCAGCAGCATGGGACTAGCAGCGGGGGCCAACGTCCTGACTTTC. Translated, it gives CASSMGLAAGANVLTF.

Regarding this clonotype: A read error may account for a junction end that differs from germline. V and J are TRBV3-1 and TRBJ2-4; D is perhaps TRBD2 (5 bases). The CDR3 has 13 residues. CDR1 is LGHDT and CDR2 is YNNKEL in the germline V gene (reference sequence). In DNA form, the CDR3 reads TGTGTCAGCAGCCAAATGCTAGCCGGGGAGCAGTACTTC. Protein sequence: CVSSQMLAGEQYF.

The CDR3 bases are TGTGCCAGCAGCCAAAGGGGACGGCTAAGCTATGGCTACACCTTC. Translating it yields CASSQRGRLSYGYTF. The genes are TRBV14 and TRBJ1-2; a weak D match, TRBD1 (5 bases). This CDR3 has 15 amino acids. Per the germline V gene, CDR1 is SGHDN and CDR2 is FVKESK. Trimming stripped 2 bases from V and 4 bases from J, with 14 bases between. The full variable domain, completed using reference TRBV14 and TRBJ1-2, is EAGVTQFPSHSVIEKGQTVTLRCDPISGHDNLYWYRRVMGKEIKFLLHFVKESKQDESGMPNNRFLAERTGGTYSTLKVQPAELEDSGVYFCASSQRGRLSYGYTFGSGTRLTVV.

The CDR3 nucleotides are TGTGCCAGCAGTCCCCAGCAGGATGAGCAGTTCTTC. It is translated as CASSPQQDEQFF. This chain connects TRBV12-3 or TRBV12-4 to TRBJ2-1, with D hard to call. There are 12 residues in the CDR3. The V end was cut by 5 bases, the J end by 8 bases, with 10 bases between.

This chain connects TRBV20-1 to TRBJ1-1, with D possibly being TRBD1 (6 bases). The CDR3 covers 14 residues. Looked up from germline, CDR1 is DFQATT and CDR2 is SNEGSKA (reference sequence). The V and J ends lost 5 bases and 3 bases respectively, with 16 bases between them. The CDR3, as DNA: TGCAGTGCTCCCCGGGGGGGGCAGGACACTGAAGCTTTCTTT. It encodes CSAPRGGQDTEAFF.

This clonotype was seen once. The junction departs from germline at one end; a sequencing error may be responsible. The genes are TRBV5-1 and TRBJ1-2, with D perhaps TRBD1 (6 bases). This CDR3 comprises 16 residues. CDR1 and CDR2 (germline): SGHRS, YFSETQ. CDR3: CAGSGVMDSINYGYTF. CDR3 DNA: TGCGCCGGCAGCGGCGTGATGGACAGCATTAACTATGGCTACACCTTC.

The chain uses TRBV29-1 and TRBJ1-5, with D possibly matching TRBD1 (6 bases). CDR1 is SQVTM, CDR2 ANQGSEA, per germline. Trimming removed 7 bases from V and 5 bases from J, with 18 bases in between. The CDR3 is made up of 14 amino acids. The CDR3 spells CSAQSRDKDQPQHF. CDR3 DNA sequence: TGCAGCGCCCAGTCCCGGGACAAGGATCAGCCCCAGCATTTT.

This chain uses TRBV4-3 with TRBJ2-7; possible D gene TRBD1, 5 bases. Trimming shortened V by 6 bases and J by 2 bases, and 17 bases separated the two germline ends. Germline V lookup: CDR1 LGHNA, CDR2 YSLEER. This CDR3 is built from 15 residues. This CDR3 reads CASSLRPGHAYEQYF. Here the CDR3 DNA reads TGCGCCAGCAGTCTCAGACCAGGGCATGCCTACGAGCAGTACTTC.

DNA for the CDR3: TGTGCCAGCAGCTTTTTCGGACAGAACTATGGCTACACCTTC. This sequence encodes CASSFFGQNYGYTF. The rearrangement uses TRBV5-6 and TRBJ1-2; maybe TRBD1 (6 bases). This CDR3 is 14 amino acids long. The germline V and J ends were trimmed by 2 bases and 2 bases, with 10 bases remaining between them. Looked up from germline, CDR1 is SGHDT and CDR2 is YYEEEE.

This clonotype appeared many times. V gene TRBV6-5 combines with J gene TRBJ2-7, with unresolved D. This CDR3 has 14 amino acids. Germline assignment: CDR1 MNHEY and CDR2 SVGAGI. V lost 2 bases and J lost 1, with 9 bases in between. CDR3 loop: CASSYAVRSYEQYF. As DNA, the CDR3 is TGTGCCAGCAGTTACGCCGTCCGGTCCTACGAGCAGTACTTC.

This clonotype occurred a few times. The chain combines TRBV7-2 with TRBJ1-2; D unclear. The CDR3 runs 11 residues. Germline V gives CDR1 SGHTA, CDR2 FQGNSA. Between the trimmed V and J ends, which lost 2 bases and 7 bases, there was a span of 5 bases. CDR3 protein: CASSLFGGYTF. CDR3 coding DNA: TGTGCCAGCAGCTTATTCGGTGGCTACACCTTC.

This sequence joins TRBV7-8 and TRBJ2-3; the D is unclear. Germline CDR1 SGHVS, CDR2 FQNEAQ. The germline V and J ends were trimmed by 4 bases and 4 bases, with 18 bases remaining between them. This CDR3 region has 16 residues. DNA of the CDR3: TGTGCCAGCAGCTCTCAAGGGTCAAGGGTCTCAGATACGCAGTATTTT. This gives the protein CASSSQGSRVSDTQYF.

The genes are TRBV20-1 and TRBJ2-1; no reliable D call. With 5 bases removed from V and 6 bases from J, the gap between germline ends came to 8 bases. The CDR3 totals 11 residues. CDR1 is DFQATT and CDR2 is SNEGSKA in the germline V gene (reference sequence). Here the CDR3 reads CSASASNEQFF. The CDR3, as DNA: TGCAGTGCTTCAGCGAGCAATGAGCAGTTCTTC.

The chain recombines TRBV5-1 with TRBJ2-1, with 9 bases that match TRBD2. J gave up 9 bases and V 0 bases, and 4 bases lay outside the gene matches. There are 14 residues in the CDR3. Looked up from germline, CDR1 is SGHRS and CDR2 is YFSETQ. CDR3 nucleotide sequence: TGCGCCAGCAGCTTGGTGACGCGGGGGGGTGAGCAGTTCTTC. It specifies CASSLVTRGGEQFF.

This chain connects TRBV12-3 or TRBV12-4 to TRBJ1-5, with no clear D. With 3 bases removed from V and 4 bases from J, the gap between germline ends came to 7 bases. This CDR3 region has 13 residues. This chain's CDR3 is CASSFAENQPQHF. In DNA, the CDR3 is TGTGCCAGCAGTTTTGCGGAGAATCAGCCCCAGCATTTT.

This clonotype appeared many times. The chain combines TRBV5-1 with TRBJ2-7; 7 bases are shared with TRBD2. With V trimmed by 3 bases and J by 6 bases, 9 bases remained unmatched. The CDR3 sequence is 14 residues long. Germline V lookup: CDR1 SGHRS, CDR2 YFSETQ. This CDR3 reads CASSSRTSVSEQYF. The CDR3 bases are TGCGCCAGCAGCTCCCGGACTAGTGTGAGCGAGCAGTACTTC.

The chain employs TRBV6-5 and TRBJ2-5, with 13 bases lining up with TRBD2. Germline lookup yields CDR1 MNHEY and CDR2 SVGAGI. The CDR3 loop spans 15 amino acids. Unmatched junction bases numbered 0, after V lost 2 bases and J lost 3 bases. The CDR3 DNA reads as TGTGCCAGCAGTTACACTAGCGGGGGGGAAGAGACCCAGTACTTC. This translates into CASSYTSGGEETQYF.

V is TRBV21-1 and J is TRBJ1-5. TRBV21-1 is a documented pseudogene. This CDR3 comprises 16 residues. In nucleotides, the CDR3 is TGTGCCAGCAGCAAAGAGGAGAGGATGGGCAATCAGCCCCAGCATTTT. This encodes CASSKEERMGNQPQHF.

This clonotype has only a few counts. The chain employs TRBV6-5 and TRBJ1-1; TRBD1 might be the D (6 bases). The germline V gene has CDR1 MNHEY and CDR2 SVGAGI. V lost 4 bases to trimming and J lost 0 bases, with 12 bases between them. This CDR3 has 15 residues. CDR3 in DNA: TGTGCCAGCAGTTCAGGGGCCAACCTGAACACTGAAGCTTTCTTT. It is translated as CASSSGANLNTEAFF.

Only a few counts were recorded for this clonotype. The rearrangement uses TRBV20-1 and TRBJ2-1, with D possibly being TRBD2 (5 bases). CDR1 is DFQATT and CDR2 is SNEGSKA in the germline V gene (reference sequence). The CDR3 extends over 14 amino acids. Trimming cost V 7 bases and J 3 bases, with 16 bases left between them. The CDR3 loop reads CSVEGPNYYNEQFF. In DNA, the CDR3 is TGCAGTGTCGAGGGCCCAAACTACTACAATGAGCAGTTCTTC.